The T cell receptor beta chain under discussion was sequenced for a study of CD8 T cells in Susac syndrome. Across the whole study: The Susac syndrome patients that were sequenced included 5 or 6 with active disease and under ten in remission. At blood draw, Susac syndrome patients were therapy-naive, on corticosteroids, or on intravenous immunoglobulin alone.

Each Susac syndrome patient had definite or probable disease by recently defined criteria. Random hexamers served to reverse transcribe about 0.45 to 1 ug RNA. TCRdb analysed the immunoSEQ multiplex PCR reads with MiXCR anew, one entry per CDR3 protein. Seen here are some 200,000 distinct CDR3 sequences, about 94% observed once, and the top ten hold approximately 0.1%. The sequencing sample was made of CD4+ T cells from PBMCs. The TCR was taken from a human donor with Susac syndrome.

The CDR3 loop reads CSAPTNRGSHGYTF. CDR3 DNA: TGCAGTGCCCCCACTAACAGGGGTAGCCATGGCTACACCTTC. The chain combines TRBV20-1 with TRBJ1-2, with 7 nucleotides matching TRBD1. The germline V gene has CDR1 DFQATT and CDR2 SNEGSKA (reference sequence). Losses at the gene ends were 6 bases for V and 6 bases for J; bases not matched to a gene: 13. The CDR3 has 14 amino acids.